This T cell receptor (beta chain) was recovered during a study of early T cells in non-severe SARS-CoV-2 infection. Individual cDNA molecules were tagged with unique molecular identifiers. Each CDR3 protein gets one entry after TCRdb re-called the 5' RACE reads with MiXCR. The top ten clones hold approximately 5.1% of a sample with some 88,000 distinct CDR3 sequences, 16% of them seen once. The ends were cut back, 4 bases at V and 7 bases at J, with 8 bases in the middle. The germline V gene encodes CDR1 MDHEN and CDR2 SYDVKM. The CDR3 contains 12 residues. This specimen consisted of whole blood, obtained at baseline. The chain carries TRBV28 and TRBJ1-5; D ambiguous. The receptor's source is an adult who was a healthcare worker with PCR-confirmed SARS-CoV-2 infection or an uninfected control (not recorded which). The CDR3 loop is CASSSLMQPQHF. The CDR3, as DNA: TGTGCCAGCAGTTCTTTGATGCAGCCCCAGCATTTT.